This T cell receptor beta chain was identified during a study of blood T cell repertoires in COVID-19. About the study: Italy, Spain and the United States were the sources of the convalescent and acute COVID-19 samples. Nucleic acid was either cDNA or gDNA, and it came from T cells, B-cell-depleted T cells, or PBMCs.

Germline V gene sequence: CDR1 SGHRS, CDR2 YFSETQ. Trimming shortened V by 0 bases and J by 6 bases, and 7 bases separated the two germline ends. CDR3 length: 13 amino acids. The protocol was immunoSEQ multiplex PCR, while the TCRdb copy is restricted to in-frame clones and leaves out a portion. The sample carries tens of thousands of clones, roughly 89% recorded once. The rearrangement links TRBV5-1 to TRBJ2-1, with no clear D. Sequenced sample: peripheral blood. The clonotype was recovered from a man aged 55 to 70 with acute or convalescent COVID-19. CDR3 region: CASSLEAPNEQFF. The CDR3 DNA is TGCGCCAGCAGCTTGGAAGCGCCCAATGAGCAGTTCTTC.